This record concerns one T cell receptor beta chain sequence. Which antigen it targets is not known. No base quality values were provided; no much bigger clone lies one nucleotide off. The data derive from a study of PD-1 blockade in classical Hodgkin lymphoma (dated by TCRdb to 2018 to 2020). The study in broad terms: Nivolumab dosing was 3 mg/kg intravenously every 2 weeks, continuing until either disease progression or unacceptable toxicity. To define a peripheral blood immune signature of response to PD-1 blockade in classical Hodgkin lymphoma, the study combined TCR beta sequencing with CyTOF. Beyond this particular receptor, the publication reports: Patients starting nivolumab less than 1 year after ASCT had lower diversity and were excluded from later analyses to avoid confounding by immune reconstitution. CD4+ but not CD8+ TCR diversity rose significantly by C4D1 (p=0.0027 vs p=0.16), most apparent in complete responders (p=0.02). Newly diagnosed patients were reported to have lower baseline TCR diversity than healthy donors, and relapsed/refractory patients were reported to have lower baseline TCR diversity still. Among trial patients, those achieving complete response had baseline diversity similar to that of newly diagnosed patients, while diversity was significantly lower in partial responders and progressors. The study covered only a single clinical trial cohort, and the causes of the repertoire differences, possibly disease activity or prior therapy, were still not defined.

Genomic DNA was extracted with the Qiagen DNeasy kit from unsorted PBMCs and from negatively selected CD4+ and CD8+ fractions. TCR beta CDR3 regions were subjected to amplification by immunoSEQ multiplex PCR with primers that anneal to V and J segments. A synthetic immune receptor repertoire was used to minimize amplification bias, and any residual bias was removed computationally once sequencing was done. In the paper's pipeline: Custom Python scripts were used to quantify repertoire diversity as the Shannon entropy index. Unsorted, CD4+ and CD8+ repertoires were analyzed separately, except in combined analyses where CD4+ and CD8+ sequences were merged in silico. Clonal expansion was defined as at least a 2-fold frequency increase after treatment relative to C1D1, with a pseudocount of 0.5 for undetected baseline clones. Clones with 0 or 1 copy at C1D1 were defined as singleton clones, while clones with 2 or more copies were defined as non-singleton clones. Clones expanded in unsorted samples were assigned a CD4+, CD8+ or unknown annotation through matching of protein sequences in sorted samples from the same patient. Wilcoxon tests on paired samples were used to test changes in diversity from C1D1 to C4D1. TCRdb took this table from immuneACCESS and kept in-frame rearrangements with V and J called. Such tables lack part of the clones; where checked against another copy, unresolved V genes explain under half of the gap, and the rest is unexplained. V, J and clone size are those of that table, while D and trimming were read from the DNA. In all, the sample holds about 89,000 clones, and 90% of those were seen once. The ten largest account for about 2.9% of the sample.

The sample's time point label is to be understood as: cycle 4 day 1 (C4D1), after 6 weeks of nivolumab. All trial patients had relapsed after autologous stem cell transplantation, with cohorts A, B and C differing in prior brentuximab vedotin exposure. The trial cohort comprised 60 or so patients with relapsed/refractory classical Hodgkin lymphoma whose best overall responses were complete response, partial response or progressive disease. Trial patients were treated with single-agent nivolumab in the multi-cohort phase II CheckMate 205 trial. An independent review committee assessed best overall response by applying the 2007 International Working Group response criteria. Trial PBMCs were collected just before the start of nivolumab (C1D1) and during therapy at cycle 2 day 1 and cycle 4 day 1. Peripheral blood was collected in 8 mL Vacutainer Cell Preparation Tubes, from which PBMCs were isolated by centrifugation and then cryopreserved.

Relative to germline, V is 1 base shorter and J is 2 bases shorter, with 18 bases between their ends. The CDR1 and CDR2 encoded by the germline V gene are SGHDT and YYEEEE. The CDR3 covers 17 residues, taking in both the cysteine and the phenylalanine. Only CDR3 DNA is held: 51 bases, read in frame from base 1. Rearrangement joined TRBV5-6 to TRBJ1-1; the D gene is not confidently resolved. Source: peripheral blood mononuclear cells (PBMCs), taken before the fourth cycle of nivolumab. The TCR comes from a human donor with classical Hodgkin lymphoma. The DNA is TGTGCCAGCAGCTTGTACAGTCAACCACCCTCAAACACTGAAGCTTTCTTT. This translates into CASSLYSQPPSNTEAFF.